This TCR beta chain was captured in a study of post-analysis software for immune sequencing data. Unique molecular identifiers featured in each of the TCR beta cDNA libraries. Each CDR3 protein is one row after TCRdb ran MiXCR on the PCR reads. Among some 800,000 distinct CDR3 sequences listed, about half were seen once. General observations from the study: TRBV5-6, TRBV5-1 and TRBV20-1 belonged to a set of a handful of TRBV segments that were more frequent in patients than controls.

The sample holds a few counts of this clonotype. The antigen is undetermined. CDR3 length: 13 amino acids. CDR1 MNHNS and CDR2 SASEGT come from the germline V gene. Trimming pared 5 bases from V and 5 bases from J, leaving 10 bases between. This clonotype originated in a girl between 5 and 17 years old with multiple sclerosis. The chain is built from TRBV6-1 and TRBJ1-5; D is undetermined. The specimen was blood. CDR3 coding DNA: TGTGCCAGCAGTCTCGACTGGTATCAGCCCCAGCATTTT. This codes for CASSLDWYQPQHF.